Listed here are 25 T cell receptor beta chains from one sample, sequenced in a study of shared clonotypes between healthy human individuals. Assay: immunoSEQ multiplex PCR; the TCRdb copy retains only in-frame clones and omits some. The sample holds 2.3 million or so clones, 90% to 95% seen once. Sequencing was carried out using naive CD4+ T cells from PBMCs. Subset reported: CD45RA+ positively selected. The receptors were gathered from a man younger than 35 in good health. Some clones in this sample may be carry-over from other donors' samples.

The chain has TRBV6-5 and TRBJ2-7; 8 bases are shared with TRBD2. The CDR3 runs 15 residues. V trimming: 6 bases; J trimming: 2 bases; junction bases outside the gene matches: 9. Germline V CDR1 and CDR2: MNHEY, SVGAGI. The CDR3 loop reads CASRPTSGYTYEQYF. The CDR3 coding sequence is TGTGCCAGCAGGCCAACTAGCGGTTACACCTACGAGCAGTACTTC.

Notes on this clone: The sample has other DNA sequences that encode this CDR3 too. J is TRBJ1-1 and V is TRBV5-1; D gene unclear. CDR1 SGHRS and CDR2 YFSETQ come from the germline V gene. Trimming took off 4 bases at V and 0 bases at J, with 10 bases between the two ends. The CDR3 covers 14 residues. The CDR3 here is CASSGGPMNTEAFF. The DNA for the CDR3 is TGCGCCAGCAGCGGAGGACCGATGAACACTGAAGCTTTCTTT.

In nucleotides, the CDR3 is TGTGCCTGGAGTGTACGAAGGAACTCTGGGGCCAACGTCCTGACTTTC. Amino acids: CAWSVRRNSGANVLTF. This rearrangement joins TRBV30 to TRBJ2-6; D uncertain. CDR1 is GTSNPN and CDR2 is SVGIG in the germline V gene (reference sequence). Trimming cost V 0 bases and J 0 bases, with 9 bases left between them. CDR3 length: 16 amino acids. The complete variable domain, with remaining parts taken from reference TRBV30 and TRBJ2-6, reads SQTIHQWPATLVQPVGSPLSLECTVEGTSNPNLYWYRQAAGRGLQLLFYSVGIGQISSEVPQNLSASRPQDRQFILSSKKLLLSDSGFYLCAWSVRRNSGANVLTFGAGSRLTVL.

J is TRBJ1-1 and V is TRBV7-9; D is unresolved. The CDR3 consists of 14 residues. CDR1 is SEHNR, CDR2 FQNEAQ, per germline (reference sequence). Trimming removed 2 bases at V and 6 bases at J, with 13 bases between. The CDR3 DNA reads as TGTGCCAGCAGCTTAACCGCCGGAACACCTGAAGCTTTCTTT. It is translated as CASSLTAGTPEAFF.

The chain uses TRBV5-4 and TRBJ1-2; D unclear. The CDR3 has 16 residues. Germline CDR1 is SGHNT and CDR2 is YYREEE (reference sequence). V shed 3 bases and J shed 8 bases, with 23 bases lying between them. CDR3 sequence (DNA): TGTGCCAGCAGCTCACCCGCGGGCCCCCCGCCGATGGGCTACACCTTC. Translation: CASSSPAGPPPMGYTF.

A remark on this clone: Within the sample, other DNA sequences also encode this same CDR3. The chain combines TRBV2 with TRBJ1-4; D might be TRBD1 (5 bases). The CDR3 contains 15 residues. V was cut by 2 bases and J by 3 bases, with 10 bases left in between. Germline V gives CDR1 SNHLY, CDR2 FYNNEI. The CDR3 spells CASSEQGAANEKLFF. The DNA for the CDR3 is TGTGCCAGCAGTGAACAGGGTGCGGCTAATGAAAAACTGTTTTTT.

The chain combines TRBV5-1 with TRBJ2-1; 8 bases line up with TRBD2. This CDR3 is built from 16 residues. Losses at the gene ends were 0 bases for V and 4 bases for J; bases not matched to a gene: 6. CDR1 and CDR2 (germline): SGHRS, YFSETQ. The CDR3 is CASSLAGTSLYNEQFF. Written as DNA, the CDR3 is TGCGCCAGCAGCTTGGCGGGGACTAGTTTGTACAATGAGCAGTTCTTC.

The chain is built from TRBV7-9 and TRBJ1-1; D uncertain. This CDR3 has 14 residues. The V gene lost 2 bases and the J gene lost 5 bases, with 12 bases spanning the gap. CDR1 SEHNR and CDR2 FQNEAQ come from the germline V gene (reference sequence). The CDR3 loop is CASSLSPTVTEAFF. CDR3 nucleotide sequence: TGTGCCAGCAGCTTAAGCCCCACCGTAACTGAAGCTTTCTTT.

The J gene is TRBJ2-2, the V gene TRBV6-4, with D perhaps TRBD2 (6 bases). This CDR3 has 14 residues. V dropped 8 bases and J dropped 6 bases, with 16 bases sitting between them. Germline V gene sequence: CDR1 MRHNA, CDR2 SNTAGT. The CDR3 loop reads CASSVEGSSGELFF. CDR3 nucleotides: TGTGCCAGCTCTGTGGAGGGTAGCTCCGGGGAGCTGTTTTTT.

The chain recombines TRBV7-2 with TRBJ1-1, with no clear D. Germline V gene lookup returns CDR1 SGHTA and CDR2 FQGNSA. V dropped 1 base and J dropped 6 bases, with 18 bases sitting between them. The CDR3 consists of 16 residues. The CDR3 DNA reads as TGTGCCAGCAGCTTAGACTCGGCCAGGTGGAGAGCTGAAGCTTTCTTT. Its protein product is CASSLDSARWRAEAFF.

The CDR3 nucleotides read TGTGCCAGCAGCCCGGGGACAGGGACCCCTAATGAAAAACTGTTTTTT. It yields the protein CASSPGTGTPNEKLFF. This chain connects TRBV5-6 to TRBJ1-4, with 9 bases fitting TRBD1. The CDR3 sequence is 16 residues long. Germline V gives CDR1 SGHDT, CDR2 YYEEEE. J lost 3 bases, V lost 4 bases, and 7 bases had no gene match. Complete variable domain (other parts from reference TRBV5-6 and TRBJ1-4): DAGVTQSPTHLIKTRGQQVTLRCSPKSGHDTVSWYQQALGQGPQFIFQYYEEEERQRGNFPDRFSGHQFPNYSSELNVNALLLGDSALYLCASSPGTGTPNEKLFFGSGTQLSVL.

The CDR3 region has the DNA TGCGCCAGCAGCACACAGGGGGCCGAGACCCAGTACTTC. Its translation: CASSTQGAETQYF. The chain is built from TRBV5-1 and TRBJ2-5, with TRBD1 matching over 9 bases. CDR3 length equals 13 residues. V trimming: 4 bases; J trimming: 5 bases; junction bases outside the gene matches: 3. Germline lookup yields CDR1 SGHRS and CDR2 YFSETQ.

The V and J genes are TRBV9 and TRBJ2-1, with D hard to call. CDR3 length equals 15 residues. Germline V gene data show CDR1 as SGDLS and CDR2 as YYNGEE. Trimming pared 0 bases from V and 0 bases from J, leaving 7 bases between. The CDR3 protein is CASSVAPNSYNEQFF. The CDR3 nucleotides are TGTGCCAGCAGCGTAGCACCAAACTCCTACAATGAGCAGTTCTTC.

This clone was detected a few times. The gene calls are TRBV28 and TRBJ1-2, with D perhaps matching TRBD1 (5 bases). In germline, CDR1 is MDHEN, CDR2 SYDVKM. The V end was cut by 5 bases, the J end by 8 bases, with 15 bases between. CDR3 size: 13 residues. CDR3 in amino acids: CASSASGTQGYTF. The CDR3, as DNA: TGTGCCAGCAGTGCGTCAGGGACTCAAGGCTACACCTTC.

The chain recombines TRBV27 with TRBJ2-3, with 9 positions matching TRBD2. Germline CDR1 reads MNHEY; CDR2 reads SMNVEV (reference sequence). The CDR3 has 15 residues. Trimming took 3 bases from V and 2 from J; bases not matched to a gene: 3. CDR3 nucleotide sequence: TGTGCCAGCAGTTTGCTAGCGGGGTTCACAGATACGCAGTATTTT. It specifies CASSLLAGFTDTQYF.

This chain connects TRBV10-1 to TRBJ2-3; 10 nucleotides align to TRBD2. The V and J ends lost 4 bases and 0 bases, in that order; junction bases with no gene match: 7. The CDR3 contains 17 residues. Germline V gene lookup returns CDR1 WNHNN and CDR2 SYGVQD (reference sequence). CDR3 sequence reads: CASSGLAGRPSTDTQYF. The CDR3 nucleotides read TGCGCCAGCAGTGGACTAGCGGGCAGACCTAGCACAGATACGCAGTATTTT.

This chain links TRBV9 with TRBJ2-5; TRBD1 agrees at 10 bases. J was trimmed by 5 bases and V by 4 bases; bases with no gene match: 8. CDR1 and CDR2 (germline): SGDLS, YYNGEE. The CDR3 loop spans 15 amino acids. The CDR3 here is CASSIRTGGLETQYF. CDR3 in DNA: TGTGCCAGCAGCATCCGGACAGGGGGATTGGAGACCCAGTACTTC.

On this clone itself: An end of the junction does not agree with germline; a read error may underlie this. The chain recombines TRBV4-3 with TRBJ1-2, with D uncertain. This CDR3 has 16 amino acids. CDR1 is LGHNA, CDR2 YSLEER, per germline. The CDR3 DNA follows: TGCGCCAGCCGCCAAGAACAGACTCTTGGAAACTATGGCTACACCTTC. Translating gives CASRQEQTLGNYGYTF.

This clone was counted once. Written as DNA, the CDR3 is TGCGCCAGCAGTGAGCTGACTAGCGCGGCTCAGTACTTC. Amino acids: CASSELTSAAQYF. V gene TRBV10-2 combines with J gene TRBJ2-4; 8 nucleotides match TRBD2. With V trimmed by 2 bases and J by 12 bases, 6 bases remained unmatched. The V gene's germline CDR1 is WSHSY and CDR2 SAAADI. This CDR3 is built from 13 residues.

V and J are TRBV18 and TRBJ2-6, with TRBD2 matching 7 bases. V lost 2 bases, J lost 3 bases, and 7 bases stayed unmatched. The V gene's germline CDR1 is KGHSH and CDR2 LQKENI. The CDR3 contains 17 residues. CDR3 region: CASSPWEAGNGANVLTF. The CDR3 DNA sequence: TGTGCCAGCTCACCATGGGAAGCGGGAAATGGGGCCAACGTCCTGACTTTC.

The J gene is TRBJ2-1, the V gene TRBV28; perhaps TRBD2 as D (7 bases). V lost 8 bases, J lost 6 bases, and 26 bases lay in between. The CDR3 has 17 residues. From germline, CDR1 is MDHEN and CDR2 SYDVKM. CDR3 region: CASPPSGPGRGANEQFF. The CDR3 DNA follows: TGTGCCAGCCCGCCCTCGGGTCCGGGCCGGGGGGCCAATGAGCAGTTCTTC.

DNA of the CDR3: TGCAGCATTGGGGACAGGGCTGTTGAGCAGTACTTC. Encoded protein: CSIGDRAVEQYF. V and J are TRBV29-1 and TRBJ2-7; 9 positions match TRBD1. This CDR3 is built from 12 residues. V was pared by 8 bases and J by 7 bases, with 9 bases of the junction left unmatched. CDR1 and CDR2 (germline): SQVTM, ANQGSEA.

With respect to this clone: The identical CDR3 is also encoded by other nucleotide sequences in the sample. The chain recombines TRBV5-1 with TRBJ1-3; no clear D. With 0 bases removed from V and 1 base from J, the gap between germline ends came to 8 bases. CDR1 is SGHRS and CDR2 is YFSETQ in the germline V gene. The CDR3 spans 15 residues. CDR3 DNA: TGCGCCAGCAGCTTGGACACGGGATCTGGAAACACCATATATTTT. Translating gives CASSLDTGSGNTIYF. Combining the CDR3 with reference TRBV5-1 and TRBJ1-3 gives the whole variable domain KAGVTQTPRYLIKTRGQQVTLSCSPISGHRSVSWYQQTPGQGLQFLFEYFSETQRNKGNFPGRFSGRQFSNSRSEMNVSTLELGDSALYLCASSLDTGSGNTIYFGEGSWLTVV.

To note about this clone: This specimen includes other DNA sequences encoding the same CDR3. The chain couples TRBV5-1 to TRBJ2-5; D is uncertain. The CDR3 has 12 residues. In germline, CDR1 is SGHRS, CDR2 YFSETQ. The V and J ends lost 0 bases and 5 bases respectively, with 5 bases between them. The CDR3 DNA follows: TGCGCCAGCAGCTTGGTCCGCGAGACCCAGTACTTC. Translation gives CASSLVRETQYF.

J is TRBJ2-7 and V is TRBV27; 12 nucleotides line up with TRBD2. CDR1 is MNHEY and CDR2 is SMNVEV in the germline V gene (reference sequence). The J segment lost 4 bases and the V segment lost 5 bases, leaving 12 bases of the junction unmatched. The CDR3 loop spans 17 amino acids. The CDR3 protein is CASSRLAGGIKGYEQYF. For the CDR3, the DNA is TGTGCCAGCAGTCGGCTAGCGGGAGGGATAAAAGGGTACGAGCAGTACTTC.